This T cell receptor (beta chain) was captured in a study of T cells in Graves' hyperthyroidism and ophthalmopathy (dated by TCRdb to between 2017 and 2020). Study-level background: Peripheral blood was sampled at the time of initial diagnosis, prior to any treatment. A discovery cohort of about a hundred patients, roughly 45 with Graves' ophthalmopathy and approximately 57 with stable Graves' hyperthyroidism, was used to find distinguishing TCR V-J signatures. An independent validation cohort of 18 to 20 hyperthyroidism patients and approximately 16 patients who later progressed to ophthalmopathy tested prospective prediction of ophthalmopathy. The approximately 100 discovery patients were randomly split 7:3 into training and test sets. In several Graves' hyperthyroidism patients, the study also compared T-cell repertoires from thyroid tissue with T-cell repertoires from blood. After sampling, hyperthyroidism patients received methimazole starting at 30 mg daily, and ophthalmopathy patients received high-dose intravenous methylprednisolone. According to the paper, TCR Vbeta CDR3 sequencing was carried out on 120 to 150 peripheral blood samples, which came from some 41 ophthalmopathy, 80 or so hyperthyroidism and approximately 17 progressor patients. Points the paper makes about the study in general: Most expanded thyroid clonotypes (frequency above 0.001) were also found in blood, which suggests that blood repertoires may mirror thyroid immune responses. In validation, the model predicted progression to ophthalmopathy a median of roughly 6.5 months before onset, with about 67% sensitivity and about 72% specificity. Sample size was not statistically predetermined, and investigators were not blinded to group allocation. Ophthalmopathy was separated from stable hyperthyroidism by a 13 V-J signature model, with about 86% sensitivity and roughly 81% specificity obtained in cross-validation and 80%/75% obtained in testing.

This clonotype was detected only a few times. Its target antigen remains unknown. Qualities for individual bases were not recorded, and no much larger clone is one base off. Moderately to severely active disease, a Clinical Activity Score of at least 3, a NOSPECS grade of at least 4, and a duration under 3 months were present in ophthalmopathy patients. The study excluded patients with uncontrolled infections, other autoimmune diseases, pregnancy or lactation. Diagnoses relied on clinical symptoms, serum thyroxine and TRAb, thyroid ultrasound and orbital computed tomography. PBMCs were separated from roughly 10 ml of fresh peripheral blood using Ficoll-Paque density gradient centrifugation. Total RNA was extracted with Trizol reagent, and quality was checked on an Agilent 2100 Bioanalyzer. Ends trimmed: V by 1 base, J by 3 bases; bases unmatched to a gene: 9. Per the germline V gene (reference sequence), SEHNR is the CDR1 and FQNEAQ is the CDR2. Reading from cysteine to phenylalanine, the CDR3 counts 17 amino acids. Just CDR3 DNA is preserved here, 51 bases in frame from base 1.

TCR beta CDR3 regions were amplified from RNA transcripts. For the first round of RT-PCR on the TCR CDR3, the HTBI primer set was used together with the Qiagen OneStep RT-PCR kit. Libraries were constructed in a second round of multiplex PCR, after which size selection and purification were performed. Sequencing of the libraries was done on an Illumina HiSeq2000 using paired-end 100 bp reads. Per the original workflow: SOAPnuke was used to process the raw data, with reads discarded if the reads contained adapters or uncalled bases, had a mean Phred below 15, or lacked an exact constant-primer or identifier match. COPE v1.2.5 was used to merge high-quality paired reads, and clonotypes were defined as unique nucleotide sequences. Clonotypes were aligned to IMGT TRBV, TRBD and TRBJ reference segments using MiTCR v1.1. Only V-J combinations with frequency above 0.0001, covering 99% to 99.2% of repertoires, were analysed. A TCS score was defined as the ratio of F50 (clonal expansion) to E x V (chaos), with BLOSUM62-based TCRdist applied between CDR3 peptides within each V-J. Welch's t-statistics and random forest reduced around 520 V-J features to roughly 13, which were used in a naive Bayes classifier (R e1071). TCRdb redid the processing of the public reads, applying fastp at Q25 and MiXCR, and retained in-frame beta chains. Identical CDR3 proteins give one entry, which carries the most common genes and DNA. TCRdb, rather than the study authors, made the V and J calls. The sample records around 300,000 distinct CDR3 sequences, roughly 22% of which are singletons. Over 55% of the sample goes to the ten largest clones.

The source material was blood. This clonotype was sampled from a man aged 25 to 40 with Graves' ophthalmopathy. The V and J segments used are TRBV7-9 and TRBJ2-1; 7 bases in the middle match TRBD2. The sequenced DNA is TGTGCCAGCAGCTTAGACTGGGGCGGGAGTCGCTACAATGAGCAGTTCTTC. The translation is CASSLDWGGSRYNEQFF.